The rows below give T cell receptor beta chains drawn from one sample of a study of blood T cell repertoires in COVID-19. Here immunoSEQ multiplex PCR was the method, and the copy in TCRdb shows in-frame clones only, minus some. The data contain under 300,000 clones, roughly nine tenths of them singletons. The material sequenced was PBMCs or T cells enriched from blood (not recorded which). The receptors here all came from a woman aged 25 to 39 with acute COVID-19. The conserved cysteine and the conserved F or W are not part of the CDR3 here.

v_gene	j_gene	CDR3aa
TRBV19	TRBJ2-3	ASRTTSGGATDTQY
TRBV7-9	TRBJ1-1	ASSLETGVNTEAF
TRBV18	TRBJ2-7	ASSPGQGAYEQY
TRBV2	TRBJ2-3	ASSRGGVTDTQY
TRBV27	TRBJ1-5	ATRVWGRGNQPQH
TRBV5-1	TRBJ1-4	ASSLGGQSNEKLF
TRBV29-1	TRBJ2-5	TILDRGRETQY
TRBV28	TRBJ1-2	ASSVGQGAGYGYT
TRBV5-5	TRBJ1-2	ASRVGETGARYGYT
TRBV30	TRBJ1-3	AWGTGTVGNTIY
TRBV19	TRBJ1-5	ASTGQGSNQPQH
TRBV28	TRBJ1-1	ASKGQENTEAF
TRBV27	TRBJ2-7	ASSLTQGQAQTYEQY
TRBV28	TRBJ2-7	ASSLTSPGTYEQY
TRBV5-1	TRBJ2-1	ASSLVQGNEQF
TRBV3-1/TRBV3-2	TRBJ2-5	ASSQTRGGGETQY
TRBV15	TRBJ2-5	ATSSKLTTGEETQY
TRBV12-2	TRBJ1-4	ASRLAQGTTNEKLF
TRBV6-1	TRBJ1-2	ASSEAPAGGRLSRGYT
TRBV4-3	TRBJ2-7	ASSQDLANHEQY
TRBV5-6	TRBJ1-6	ASSLGQFYNSPLH
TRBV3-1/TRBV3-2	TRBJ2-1	ASSQFLAGAGEQF
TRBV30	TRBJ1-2	AWTDTYGYT
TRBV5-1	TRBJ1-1	ASSTAGRLNTEAF
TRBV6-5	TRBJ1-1	ASTPDRGLIRAF
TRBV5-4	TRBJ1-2	ASSPSGWVGYT
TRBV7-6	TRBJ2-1	ASSLLISGGAYNEQF
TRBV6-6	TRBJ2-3	ASSYGGGGVDTQY
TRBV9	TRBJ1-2	ASSVAPDSYGYT
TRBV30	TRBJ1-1	AWSAPPGVAF
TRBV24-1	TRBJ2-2	ATSLTGRNTGELF
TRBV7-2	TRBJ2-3	ASSLWPRGGLFADTQY
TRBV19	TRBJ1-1	ASSIDSIPGTEAF
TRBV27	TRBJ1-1	ASSLTGTGGLNTEAF
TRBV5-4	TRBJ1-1	ASSGPGQGVAEAF
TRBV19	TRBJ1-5	ASRKYGTSNQPQH
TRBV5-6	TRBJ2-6	ASSFSLGDKHSGANVLT
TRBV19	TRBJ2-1	ASSIEQVSYNEQF
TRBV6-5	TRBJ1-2	ASSGSTGVGYT
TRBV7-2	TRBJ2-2	ASSLTGGHTGELF
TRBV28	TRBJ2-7	ASSLLGEGTGQY
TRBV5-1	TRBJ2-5	ASSLGDRESQETQY
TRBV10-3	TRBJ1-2	AISPGQGAYGYT